This is a list of T cell receptor beta chains from one sample in a study of technical replicates of blood from several donors. Libraries were prepared by immunoSEQ multiplex PCR; TCRdb keeps only in-frame clonotypes and omits some of them. The table has 75,000 to 90,000 clones, about 95% seen once. Sequencing used T cells isolated from PBMCs. The receptor source for this set is a human donor in good health. CDR3s leave out the opening cysteine and the closing phenylalanine or tryptophan.

j_gene,v_gene,CDR3aa
TRBJ2-2,TRBV6-1,ASSEISPGQYIGELF
TRBJ2-3,TRBV19,ASSTTGRQY
TRBJ2-5,TRBV30,AWSAGGEETQY
TRBJ1-4,TRBV5-1,ASSLGGQNEKLF
TRBJ1-5,TRBV30,AWSIVPGGQPQH
TRBJ2-5,TRBV7-6,ASSLPSQETQY
TRBJ1-3,TRBV2,ASNVGGAGNTIY
TRBJ1-1,TRBV11-3,ASSLDQNTEAF
TRBJ1-5,TRBV6-5,ASSQGQGHQPQH
TRBJ2-7,TRBV5-1,ASSSRASYEQY
TRBJ1-1,TRBV7-7,ASSSGVNTEAF
TRBJ1-1,TRBV15,ATSTGGVTEAF
TRBJ2-7,TRBV27,ASSPVTRLELSYEQY
TRBJ2-2,TRBV28,ASTLQQGANTGELF
TRBJ1-1,TRBV5-5,ASSLTGLPRTEAF
TRBJ2-7,TRBV2,ASSGEREGPYEQY
TRBJ1-1,TRBV12-2,ASRVQGIDTEAF
TRBJ2-7,TRBV7-8,ASGDTSYEQY
TRBJ2-5,TRBV9,ASSPGGETQY
TRBJ1-5,TRBV28,ASSFQGLHQPQH
TRBJ2-3,TRBV27,ASSNTGGVADTQY
TRBJ2-2,TRBV29-1,SAPTALGGELF
TRBJ2-2,TRBV5-6,ASSPVPGESGELF
TRBJ2-2,TRBV2,ASRGLAGSTGELF